This T cell receptor beta chain was sequenced for a study of regulatory T cells in long-lasting Graves disease. The time point denotes: newly diagnosed GD, antithyroid drugs for less than 3 months. The TCR library was made from RNA that had been extracted from PBMCs in TRIzol. Both iRepertoire HTBI primers and Arm-PCR of CDR3 regions were used to build the TCR beta libraries. TCRdb reprocessed the multiplex PCR reads via MiXCR and lists one record per CDR3 protein. This sample has roughly 420,000 distinct CDR3 sequences, with over 15% found just once. A remark on this clonotype: Its specificity is unknown. A junction boundary mismatches the germline segment, possibly from a read error.

This CDR3 is 12 amino acids long. Germline V gene data show CDR1 as SQVTM and CDR2 as ANQGSEA. Study-wide results and caveats: Persistent disease preferred TRBV28, TRBJ1-2 and TRBJ2-5; new disease, TRBV20-1 and TRBJ2-1. Peripheral blood, not thyroid tissue, was the sole material studied.

This same sample was also part of a study on T cells in Graves' hyperthyroidism and ophthalmopathy.

The sequencing used peripheral blood mononuclear cells (PBMCs), collected at new diagnosis, from a patient treated with antithyroid drugs. The V call is TRBV29-1, the J call TRBJ1-2, with D hard to call. This sequence originates from a woman between 18 and 30 years old with Graves disease. The CDR3 is CSVEDGARGCRF. The CDR3 coding sequence is TGCAGCGTTGAAGATGGTGCCAGAGGCTGCCGCTTC. The full variable domain, in which reference TRBV29-1 and TRBJ1-2 provide the parts outside the CDR3, is SAVISQKPSRDICQRGTSLTIQCQVDSQVTMMFWYRQQPGQSLTLIATANQGSEATYESGFVIDKFPISRPNLTFSTLTVSNMSPEDSSIYLCSVEDGARGCRFGSGTRLTVV.